Sequencing of this TCR beta chain was carried out in a study of OX40 agonist ivuxolimab in advanced cancers. This CDR3 spans 15 amino acids. CDR1 is LNHDA, CDR2 SQIVND, per germline (reference sequence). Unmatched junction bases numbered 9, after V lost 3 bases and J lost 6 bases. Sequencing used immunoSEQ multiplex PCR; TCRdb keeps in-frame clones, though not all of them. The table lists roughly 100,000 clones, roughly 89% of them singletons. The source is an adult with an advanced solid tumor such as melanoma, head and neck, liver or kidney cancer. The sample consisted of CD4+ or CD8+ T cells sorted from blood, taken in a trial of the OX40 agonist ivuxolimab. This chain links TRBV19 with TRBJ1-1; TRBD1 matches at 8 bases. CDR3 protein: CASSIDDRGFAEAFF. Written as DNA, the CDR3 is TGTGCCAGTAGTATCGACGACAGGGGATTTGCTGAAGCTTTCTTT.